This record looks at one T cell receptor (beta chain) sequence and its context. Antigen unknown. This sample was taken from a study of T cells in Graves' hyperthyroidism and ophthalmopathy. From germline, CDR1 is MGHRA and CDR2 YSYEKL. The CDR3 is 13 residues long. J was trimmed by 1 base and V by 6 bases; bases with no gene match: 1. Study-level results: Separating ophthalmopathy from stable hyperthyroidism was achieved by a 13 V-J model. In the blood, most expanded thyroid clonotypes above 0.001 appeared as well.

RNA transcripts provided the source from which TCR beta CDR3 regions were amplified. Primed by the HTBI set, a first-round RT-PCR was run on the TCR CDR3. TCRdb re-called the multiplex PCR reads through MiXCR, storing one row per CDR3 protein. Here the sample spans approximately 430,000 distinct CDR3 sequences, over 12% being singletons. Exclusion criteria comprised uncontrolled infection, other autoimmune disease, pregnancy or lactation. The sequencing sample was made of blood. The chain uses TRBV4-1 and TRBJ1-1, with 8 nucleotides matching TRBD1. The sequence came from a young man with Graves' ophthalmopathy. CDR3 amino acids: CASRDRGNTEAFF. The CDR3 DNA sequence: TGCGCCAGCAGAGACAGGGGGAACACTGAAGCTTTCTTT.